This T cell receptor (beta chain) was identified in a study of blood T cells in healthy people across ages. This clonotype was counted ten times or more. For the second PCR, which ran for roughly 6 to 12 cycles, a sample-barcoded 5' primer and a J-beta primer mix were used. Each cDNA molecule received a tag from a template-switch adaptor that had 12 random nucleotides. TCRdb ran MiXCR on the 5' RACE reads and lists one entry per CDR3 protein. The sample holds 850,000 or so distinct CDR3 sequences, around 30% seen once. The CDR3 is made up of 16 amino acids. Germline V CDR1 and CDR2: SGHDT, YYEEEE. V was trimmed by 7 bases and J by 1 base, leaving 20 bases between them.

This receptor was taken from a woman over 75 in good health. The sequencing input was blood. J is TRBJ1-2 and V is TRBV5-6, with D possibly being TRBD1 (6 bases). This CDR3 reads CASDRRHQGNNYGYTF. CDR3 nucleotides: TGTGCCAGCGACCGGCGGCACCAGGGGAATAACTATGGCTACACCTTC.